This T cell receptor (beta chain) appears in the sequencing data of a study of blood T cell repertoires in COVID-19. Overall study context: T cells, B-cell-depleted T cells, or PBMCs supplied cDNA or gDNA.

Only in-frame clones appear in the TCRdb table, and some are missing; sequencing was by immunoSEQ multiplex PCR. Altogether some 340,000 clones are present, 85% being singletons, with the ten largest covering about 3.6%. This CDR3 region has 15 residues. From germline, CDR1 is MGHRA and CDR2 YSYEKL. Between the trimmed V and J ends, which lost 1 base and 0 bases, there was a span of 9 bases. The sequenced sample consisted of peripheral blood. This clonotype originated in a woman under 30 with acute or convalescent COVID-19. This sequence joins TRBV4-1 and TRBJ1-1; D is ambiguous. This CDR3 reads CASSQGSQLNTEAFF. CDR3 nucleotides: TGCGCCAGCAGCCAAGGGAGTCAACTGAACACTGAAGCTTTCTTT.